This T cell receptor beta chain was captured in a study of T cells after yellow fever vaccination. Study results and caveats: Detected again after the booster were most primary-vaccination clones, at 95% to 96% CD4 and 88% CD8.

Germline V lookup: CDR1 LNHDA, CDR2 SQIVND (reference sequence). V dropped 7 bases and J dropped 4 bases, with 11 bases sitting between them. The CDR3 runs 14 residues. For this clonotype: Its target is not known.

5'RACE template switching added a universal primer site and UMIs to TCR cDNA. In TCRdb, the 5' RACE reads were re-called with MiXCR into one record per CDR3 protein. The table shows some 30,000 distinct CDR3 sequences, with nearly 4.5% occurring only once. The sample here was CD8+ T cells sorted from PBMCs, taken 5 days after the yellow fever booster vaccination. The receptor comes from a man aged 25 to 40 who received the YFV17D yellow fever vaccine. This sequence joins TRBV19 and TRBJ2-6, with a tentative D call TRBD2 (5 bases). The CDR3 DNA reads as TGTGCCAGTATGGCGGGTCCCGGGGCCAACGTCCTGACTTTC. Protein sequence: CASMAGPGANVLTF.